Listed below are T cell receptor beta chains from one sample, sequenced in a study of breast tumors, draining lymph nodes, adjacent tissues. TCRdb re-analysed the multiplex PCR reads in MiXCR, keeping a single row per CDR3 protein. The repertoire holds about 230,000 distinct CDR3 sequences, with about 30% as singletons. The sequencing input was axillary lymph node tissue. All receptors come from a female donor with breast cancer. Some clones in this sample may be carry-over from other donors' samples. Each CDR3 is given with its conserved first and last residue. D genes are given only for firm matches. The size field is filled for only some rows; it gives once, few, many or a size class.

D gene | J gene | V gene | clone size | CDR3 protein | CDR3 DNA
- | TRBJ2-3 | TRBV12-3/TRBV12-4 | - | CASSLAADNEQYF | TGTGCCAGCAGTTTAGCAGCGGACAATGAGCAGTATTTT
- | TRBJ1-2 | TRBV18 | many | CASSPDGRSHLYGYTF | TGTGCCAGCTCACCGGACGGCCGGTCCCACCTCTATGGCTACACCTTC
- | TRBJ2-1 | TRBV12-3/TRBV12-4 | many | CASSFGVGMGDEQFF | TGTGCCAGCAGTTTTGGAGTGGGCATGGGAGATGAGCAGTTCTTC
TRBD1 | TRBJ2-7 | TRBV7-9 | many | CASSSLGNDRGSYEQYF | TGTGCCAGCAGCTCCCTCGGAAATGACAGGGGCTCCTACGAGCAGTACTTC
- | TRBJ2-5 | TRBV20-1 | many | CSASRPQGSQETQYF | TGCAGTGCTAGCCGACCACAGGGTAGCCAAGAGACCCAGTACTTC
TRBD2 | TRBJ2-5 | TRBV7-2 | - | CASSPRAGAAWTNQPQYF | TGTGCCAGCAGCCCCAGGGCGGGAGCTGCCTGGACGAATCAGCCCCAGTACTTC
- | TRBJ1-3 | TRBV7-6 | many | CASSLSSGNTIYF | TGTGCCAGCAGCCTAAGCTCTGGAAACACCATATATTTT
- | TRBJ1-4 | TRBV7-9 | many | CASSSYMLSNEKLFF | TGTGCCAGCAGCTCCTACATGTTGAGTAATGAAAAACTGTTTTTT
TRBD1 | TRBJ2-3 | TRBV7-8 | - | CASRPVTGRWDDNEQYF | TGTGCCAGCAGACCAGTGACAGGGAGATGGGACGACAATGAGCAGTATTTT
- | TRBJ2-2 | TRBV5-1 | many | CASSLGRGDTGELFF | TGCGCCAGCAGCTTGGGTAGAGGAGATACCGGGGAGCTGTTTTTT
- | TRBJ2-7 | TRBV7-2 | many | CASSLLAPPYEQYF | TGTGCCAGCAGCTTGCTAGCGCCTCCCTACGAGCAGTACTTC
TRBD2 | TRBJ2-5 | TRBV5-1 | few | CASKPGGLEDTQYF | TGCGCCAGCAAGCCGGGGGGACTGGAAGACACCCAGTACTTC
- | TRBJ2-1 | TRBV5-1 | many | CASSPGTPGNEQFF | TGCGCCAGCAGCCCGGGGACCCCAGGGAATGAGCAGTTCTTC
TRBD2 | TRBJ2-1 | TRBV25-1 | many | CASSQRTSGRNRGEQFF | TGTGCCAGCAGCCAAAGGACTAGCGGGAGGAATAGGGGTGAGCAGTTCTTC
- | TRBJ2-5 | TRBV9 | many | CASSLSIGLAKETQYF | TGTGCCAGCAGCTTATCCATCGGTCTAGCGAAAGAGACCCAGTACTTC
TRBD2 | TRBJ2-5 | TRBV12-3/TRBV12-4 | once | CASSPPGLAGGETQYF | TGTGCCAGCAGTCCCCCGGGACTAGCGGGAGGAGAGACCCAGTACTTC
- | TRBJ2-1 | TRBV7-2 | - | CASSLGVGVISSYNEQFF | TGTGCCAGCAGCTTAGGGGTGGGAGTTATTAGCTCCTACAATGAGCAGTTCTTC
TRBD2 | TRBJ2-3 | TRBV6-6 | many | CASSGTSGDNTQYF | TGTGCCAGCAGCGGGACTAGCGGGGACAATACGCAGTATTTT
- | TRBJ1-5 | TRBV6-6 | many | CASSYSRGAGNQPQHF | TGTGCCAGCAGTTACTCTAGGGGAGCTGGGAATCAGCCCCAGCATTTT
TRBD2 | TRBJ2-1 | TRBV6-5 | - | CASRVSGTSKPGQFF | TGTGCCAGCAGGGTTAGCGGGACTAGCAAACCGGGGCAGTTCTTC
- | TRBJ2-1 | TRBV10-3 | - | CAISASSQGVFRESGNEQFF | TGTGCCATCAGTGCCAGCAGCCAAGGGGTTTTCCGGGAGAGCGGTAATGAGCAGTTCTTC
- | TRBJ1-2 | TRBV6-5 | - | CASSPGGVGYTF | TGTGCCAGCAGCCCCGGGGGGGTTGGCTACACCTTC
- | TRBJ1-3 | TRBV11-3 | many | CASSLGTAGNTIYF | TGCGCCAGCAGCCTCGGGACGGCTGGAAACACCATATATTTT
TRBD2 | TRBJ2-3 | TRBV5-6 | many | CANMRRLAGRADTQYF | TGTGCCAACATGCGTCGGCTAGCGGGACGGGCAGATACGCAGTATTTT
TRBD1 | TRBJ1-5 | TRBV30 | many | CAWRRQGAGNQPQHF | TGTGCCTGGAGGAGACAGGGGGCGGGTAATCAGCCCCAGCATTTT
TRBD2 | TRBJ2-1 | TRBV20-1 | many | CSARVLAGVRVGQFF | TGCAGTGCTAGGGTCCTAGCGGGAGTTAGGGTCGGGCAGTTCTTC
- | TRBJ2-4 | TRBV7-2 | many | CASSSSRVGYIQYF | TGTGCCAGCAGCTCTTCCCGAGTCGGATACATTCAGTACTTC
- | TRBJ2-1 | TRBV5-1 | many | CASSFNDNEQFF | TGCGCCAGCAGCTTCAACGACAATGAGCAGTTCTTC
- | TRBJ2-3 | TRBV30 | many | CAWSRAGDTQYF | TGTGCCTGGAGTAGAGCGGGAGATACGCAGTATTTT
TRBD1 | TRBJ2-7 | TRBV15 | - | CATSSMGQGGIHEQYF | TGTGCCACCAGCAGCATGGGACAGGGGGGAATCCACGAGCAGTACTTC
- | TRBJ2-5 | TRBV5-6 | many | CASSLQAETQYF | TGTGCCAGCAGCTTGCAAGCGGAGACCCAGTACTTC